Listed here are 18 T cell receptor beta chains from one sample, sequenced in a study of T cell responses to AZD1222 COVID-19 vaccine. Method: immunoSEQ multiplex PCR; TCRdb's copy keeps in-frame clones and lacks some. The table lists roughly 150,000 clones, 80% to 95% of them singletons. The sample was peripheral blood, taken 28 days after the second AZD1222 dose. The receptors were gathered from an adult who received the AZD1222 COVID-19 vaccine.

The chain links TRBV18 to TRBJ2-1; D might be TRBD2 (5 bases). The CDR3 has 13 residues. CDR1 is KGHSH and CDR2 is LQKENI in the germline V gene. V was pared by 7 bases and J by 2 bases, with 9 bases between. In DNA form, the CDR3 reads TGTGCCAGCTGCGAAGCGGCCTACAATGAGCAGTTCTTC. Protein sequence: CASCEAAYNEQFF.

The chain couples TRBV19 to TRBJ1-2, with TRBD1 as a possible D gene (5 bases). In germline, CDR1 is LNHDA, CDR2 SQIVND (reference sequence). The CDR3 consists of 13 residues. With 4 bases removed from V and 8 bases from J, the gap between germline ends came to 14 bases. Here the CDR3 reads CASSTREARGYTF. In nucleotides, the CDR3 is TGTGCCAGTAGTACCAGGGAGGCGCGAGGCTACACCTTC.

This clone showed up just a few times. This rearrangement joins TRBV6-5 to TRBJ2-7; 9 nucleotides match TRBD1. This CDR3 has 14 residues. Losses at the gene ends were 8 bases for V and 1 base for J; bases not matched to a gene: 6. The germline gives CDR1 MNHEY, CDR2 SVGAGI. CDR3 in DNA: TGTGCCAGCGGGGGGACAGGGAGTTCCTACGAGCAGTACTTC. It is translated as CASGGTGSSYEQYF.

This sequence joins TRBV28 and TRBJ1-2; a possible D gene is TRBD1 (6 bases). The V and J ends lost 8 bases and 8 bases respectively, with 27 bases between them. Germline V gives CDR1 MDHEN, CDR2 SYDVKM. This CDR3 has 16 residues. This CDR3 is CASGNGGALRSGGYTF. The CDR3 region has the DNA TGTGCCAGCGGCAATGGGGGGGCGTTAAGGAGCGGCGGCTACACCTTC.

This clone was picked up one time. The CDR3 reads CASSPSLGGWSYEQYF. The DNA of the CDR3 is TGTGCCAGTAGCCCGTCCCTGGGAGGCTGGTCCTACGAGCAGTACTTC. The V and J genes are TRBV19 and TRBJ2-7; a weak D match, TRBD2 (6 bases). This CDR3 is built from 16 residues. In germline, CDR1 is LNHDA, CDR2 SQIVND (reference sequence). Trimming stripped 6 bases from V and 1 base from J, with 19 bases between.

This clone has more than one count but fewer than ten. The chain recombines TRBV28 with TRBJ2-7; TRBD2 matches 14 bases. The CDR3 runs to 17 residues. The V gene end was trimmed by 5 bases and the J gene end by 5 bases; junction bases not matched to a gene: 11. Germline V gives CDR1 MDHEN, CDR2 SYDVKM. The CDR3 coding sequence is TGTGCCAGCAGTCCACCGGGACTAGCGGGAGAGTTGAACGAGCAGTACTTC. Translated: CASSPPGLAGELNEQYF.

The gene calls are TRBV11-3 and TRBJ2-7; D might be TRBD1 (5 bases). The CDR3 spans 13 residues. Deletions cut 4 bases from V and 5 bases from J, with 12 bases between. The V gene's germline CDR1 is SGHNT and CDR2 YENEEA. The DNA of the CDR3 is TGTGCCAGCAGCTCCGCAGGGATTGACGAGCAGTACTTC. It codes for CASSSAGIDEQYF.

J is TRBJ1-2 and V is TRBV19; no definite D call. CDR1 and CDR2 from the germline V gene are LNHDA and SQIVND (reference sequence). V lost 4 bases, J lost 4 bases, and 19 bases lay in between. The CDR3 is 16 residues long. The DNA of the CDR3 is TGTGCCAGTAGTACGAGCGCCCTCAGATTAGGCTATGGCTACACCTTC. Its translation is CASSTSALRLGYGYTF.

This clone was seen just once. V and J are TRBV9 and TRBJ1-6, with a tentative D call TRBD1 (5 bases). CDR3 size: 15 residues. Deletions cut 2 bases from V and 6 bases from J, with 12 bases between. Germline CDR1 and CDR2: SGDLS and YYNGEE. The CDR3 DNA sequence: TGTGCCAGCAGCGTGGAAGGCGGGGCTAATTCACCCCTCCACTTT. Its protein is CASSVEGGANSPLHF.

This clone was picked up a small number of times. The rearrangement uses TRBV7-6 and TRBJ2-7; 7 bases fit TRBD2. This CDR3 is built from 16 residues. CDR1 is SGHVS and CDR2 is FNYEAQ in the germline V gene. The V and J ends lost 3 bases and 2 bases, in that order; junction bases with no gene match: 10. CDR3 in DNA: TGTGCCAGCAGCTTCGAAGTGGGAGGGCTCCCCTACGAGCAGTACTTC. Translating it yields CASSFEVGGLPYEQYF.

J is TRBJ1-4 and V is TRBV6-1; TRBD1 aligns across 7 bases. The trim removed 2 bases at V and 7 bases at J, leaving 7 bases unmatched. This CDR3 region has 15 residues. The germline gives CDR1 MNHNS, CDR2 SASEGT. The CDR3, as DNA: TGTGCCAGCAGTGAACAATCAGGGGGGAGTGAAAAACTGTTTTTT. Translating it yields CASSEQSGGSEKLFF.

The chain employs TRBV28 and TRBJ2-7; TRBD2 matches 7 bases. Trimming removed 6 bases from V and 1 base from J; junction bases left unmatched: 12. The CDR3 length is 16 residues. From germline, CDR1 is MDHEN and CDR2 SYDVKM. In nucleotides, the CDR3 is TGTGCCAGCAGCGCCCCGGGAGGAGAGAGATCCTACGAGCAGTACTTC. Protein: CASSAPGGERSYEQYF.

The V gene is TRBV6-1, the J gene TRBJ2-1; D is uncertain. Germline V gene lookup returns CDR1 MNHNS and CDR2 SASEGT. The length of the CDR3 is 16 residues. V lost 3 bases and J lost 4, with 16 bases in between. CDR3 in amino acids: CASSDLRAMFYNEQFF. CDR3 DNA: TGTGCCAGCAGTGATCTCCGGGCGATGTTTTACAATGAGCAGTTCTTC.

V is TRBV7-9 and J is TRBJ2-1, with D possibly matching TRBD1 (6 bases). This CDR3 comprises 15 residues. From germline, CDR1 is SEHNR and CDR2 FQNEAQ (reference sequence). The germline V and J ends were trimmed by 2 bases and 8 bases, with 16 bases remaining between them. The CDR3, as DNA: TGTGCCAGCAGCTTAAGGACAGCCAATGCCGATGAGCAGTTCTTC. It translates to CASSLRTANADEQFF.

V usage is TRBV9 and J usage is TRBJ2-5; 10 bases map to TRBD2. Germline values: CDR1 SGDLS, CDR2 YYNGEE. The CDR3 runs to 16 residues. The junction had 7 bases not matched to a gene; V was cut back by 1 base and J by 4 bases. The CDR3 loop reads CASSVQDSGRLETQYF. CDR3 bases: TGTGCCAGCAGCGTACAAGATAGCGGGAGGTTAGAGACCCAGTACTTC. The full variable domain, rest sourced from reference TRBV9 and TRBJ2-5, is DSGVTQTPKHLITATGQRVTLRCSPRSGDLSVYWYQQSLDQGLQFLIQYYNGEERAKGNILERFSAQQFPDLHSELNLSSLELGDSALYFCASSVQDSGRLETQYFGPGTRLLVL.

The chain recombines TRBV29-1 with TRBJ1-3; TRBD1 might be the D (5 bases). This CDR3 contains 13 residues. The germline V gene encodes CDR1 SQVTM and CDR2 ANQGSEA. The V and J ends lost 7 bases and 4 bases respectively, with 14 bases between them. CDR3 nucleotide sequence: TGCAGCGGGATTGCAGGGTTGGGAAACACCATATATTTT. Protein product: CSGIAGLGNTIYF.

The chain has TRBV3-1 (or the pseudogene TRBV3-2) and TRBJ1-4; the D gene is possibly TRBD1 (5 bases). V was pared by 1 base and J by 8 bases, with 17 bases between. The CDR3 contains 16 residues. The germline CDR1 and CDR2 sequences are LGHDT and YNNKEL (reference sequence). CDR3 protein: CASSQGSVGPGEKLFF. CDR3 in DNA: TGTGCCAGCAGCCAAGGAAGCGTGGGACCGGGAGAAAAACTGTTTTTT.

The chain uses TRBV27 and TRBJ1-1; D is unresolved. This CDR3 region has 14 residues. Trimming left V 0 bases short and J 0 bases short, with 5 bases between. Germline V gene data show CDR1 as MNHEY and CDR2 as SMNVEV (reference sequence). CDR3 in amino acids: CASSLSAMNTEAFF. The CDR3 DNA reads as TGTGCCAGCAGTTTATCCGCTATGAACACTGAAGCTTTCTTT.